Included here is one T cell receptor (beta chain) sequence, with context. The protocol was immunoSEQ multiplex PCR, while the TCRdb copy is restricted to in-frame clones and leaves out a portion. The sample includes under 100,000 clones, 90% to 95% seen only once; the top ten take about 0.7%. The CDR3 spans 14 residues. Germline values: CDR1 SGHKS, CDR2 YYEKEE (reference sequence). The V end was cut by 0 bases, the J end by 4 bases, with 8 bases between. This record comes from a study of cytomegalovirus exposure and HLA in healthy donors. The sample taken for sequencing was PBMCs. This clonotype originated in a woman between 18 and 29 years old in good health and CMV-seronegative. The chain employs TRBV5-5 and TRBJ2-1; D unclear. In DNA, the CDR3 is TGTGCCAGCAGCTTGGGACTGGTTTACAATGAGCAGTTCTTC. Translating it yields CASSLGLVYNEQFF.